A selection of T cell receptor beta chains follows, all from one sample in a study of a mutant IDH1 vaccine in newly diagnosed glioma. The antigens these receptors bind are not known. Sequencing used immunoSEQ multiplex PCR; TCRdb keeps in-frame clones, though not all of them. The sample lists tens of thousands of clones, 75% to 90% occurring once. Sequences were derived from PBMCs, sampled from a glioma patient whose treatment included an IDH1 peptide vaccine. These receptors all come from a man between 45 and 60 years old with glioma. Each CDR3 is given without its conserved first and last residue. Each record gives: V gene, D gene, CDR3 protein. The D gene is left open where the match is weak.

V gene: TRBV5-1; D gene: TRBD2; CDR3 protein: ASAYDLAGGPNEQF
V gene: TRBV2; D gene: TRBD1; CDR3 protein: ASLRTGNMNTEAF
V gene: TRBV7-2; D gene: -; CDR3 protein: ASSLGGAQH
V gene: TRBV29-1; D gene: TRBD2; CDR3 protein: SVEGVAGGLGSKNIQY
V gene: TRBV7-9; D gene: -; CDR3 protein: ASSLVEGQGNIQY
V gene: TRBV29-1; D gene: -; CDR3 protein: SVENTEAF
V gene: TRBV5-8; D gene: -; CDR3 protein: ASSTPTGPNQPQH
V gene: TRBV27; D gene: TRBD1; CDR3 protein: ATAQTGVQY
V gene: TRBV18; D gene: -; CDR3 protein: ASSPLAAPAEQY
V gene: TRBV10-3; D gene: TRBD1; CDR3 protein: AISGTGRSPLH
V gene: TRBV4-3; D gene: -; CDR3 protein: ASSQDGQDNYGYT
V gene: TRBV9; D gene: -; CDR3 protein: ASSAGEWTEAF
V gene: TRBV19; D gene: -; CDR3 protein: ASMAGNTEAF
V gene: TRBV16; D gene: -; CDR3 protein: ASSQYGNTEAF
V gene: TRBV5-6; D gene: -; CDR3 protein: ASSNLAGQETQY
V gene: TRBV5-1; D gene: -; CDR3 protein: ASSIGQTTDTQY
V gene: TRBV18; D gene: -; CDR3 protein: ASSPTPGRNTEAF